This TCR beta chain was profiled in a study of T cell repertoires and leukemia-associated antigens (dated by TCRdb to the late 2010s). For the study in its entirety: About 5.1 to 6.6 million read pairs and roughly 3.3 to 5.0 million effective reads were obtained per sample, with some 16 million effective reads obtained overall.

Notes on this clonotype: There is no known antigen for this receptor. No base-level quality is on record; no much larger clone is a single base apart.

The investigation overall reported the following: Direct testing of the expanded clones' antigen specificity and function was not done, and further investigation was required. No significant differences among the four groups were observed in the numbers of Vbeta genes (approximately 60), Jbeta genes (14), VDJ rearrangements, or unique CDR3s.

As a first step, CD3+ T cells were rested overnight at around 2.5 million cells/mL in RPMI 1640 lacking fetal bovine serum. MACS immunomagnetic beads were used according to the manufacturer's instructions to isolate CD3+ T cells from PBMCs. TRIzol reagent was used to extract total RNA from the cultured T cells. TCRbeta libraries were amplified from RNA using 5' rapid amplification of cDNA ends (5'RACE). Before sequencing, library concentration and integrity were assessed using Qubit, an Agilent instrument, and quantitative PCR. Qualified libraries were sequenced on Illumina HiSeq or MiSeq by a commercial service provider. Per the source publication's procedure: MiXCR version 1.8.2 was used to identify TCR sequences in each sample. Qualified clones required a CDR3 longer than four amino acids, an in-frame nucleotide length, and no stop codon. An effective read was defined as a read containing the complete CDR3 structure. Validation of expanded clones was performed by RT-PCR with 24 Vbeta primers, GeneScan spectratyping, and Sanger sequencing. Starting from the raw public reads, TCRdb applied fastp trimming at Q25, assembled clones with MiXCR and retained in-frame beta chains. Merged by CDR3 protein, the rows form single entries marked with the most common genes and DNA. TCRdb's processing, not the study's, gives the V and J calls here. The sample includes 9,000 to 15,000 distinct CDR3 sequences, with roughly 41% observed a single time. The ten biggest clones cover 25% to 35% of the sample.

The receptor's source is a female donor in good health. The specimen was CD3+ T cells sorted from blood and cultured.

Here is the DNA: TGTGCCAGCAGCATAGGGACTAGCGGGAACAATCTTCAAGAGACCCAGTACTTC. It translates as CASSIGTSGNNLQETQYF. In this chain, TRBV21-1 is recombined with TRBJ2-5; TRBD2, the table's D call, lacks a check against the DNA. TRBV21-1 is a pseudogene. From cysteine to phenylalanine, the CDR3 is 18 amino acids long. The CDR3 DNA has 54 bases and is translated from base 1.